What follows is one T cell receptor beta chain and its context. Its antigen is unidentified. This record comes from a study of cytomegalovirus exposure and HLA in healthy donors. Overall study findings and caveats: Whilst most TCR sequences proved rare, a subset of public TCRs occurred across many donors.

Only in-frame clones appear in the TCRdb table, and some are missing; sequencing was by immunoSEQ multiplex PCR. The sample yields roughly 70,000 clones, roughly 95% seen once. The clonotype comes from a man younger than 35 in good health and CMV-seronegative. The sequenced material came from PBMCs.

In nucleotides, the CDR3 is TGTGCCAGCAGTTTATGGGACAGGGGGCAGGGCGAGCAGTACTTC. This codes for CASSLWDRGQGEQYF. The chain uses TRBV28 and TRBJ2-7; 11 positions match TRBD1. CDR1 and CDR2 from the germline V gene are MDHEN and SYDVKM. This CDR3 is built from 15 residues. V was pared by 0 bases and J by 6 bases, with 4 bases of the junction left unmatched.